This is a list of T cell receptor beta chains from one sample in a study of brain T cells in children with intractable seizures. Produced via immunoSEQ multiplex PCR; TCRdb's table is partial and in-frame only. This sample has about 320,000 clones; about 94% occur once, and the top ten carry about 5.8%. Sequencing used peripheral blood, obtained less than 6 months after surgery. These TCRs come from a boy in the first two years of life with tuberous sclerosis and intractable seizures. Each CDR3 is given with its conserved first and last residue. The D gene is left open where the match is weak. The size of a clone is reported for some rows only, either as once, few or many, or as a class for expanded clones.

size,D,V,J,length,DNA,CDR3
-,TRBD2,TRBV6-2/TRBV6-3,TRBJ2-7,13,TGTGCCAGCAGTTACGTCCTAGCGGGCGAGCAGTACTTC,CASSYVLAGEQYF
-,-,TRBV18,TRBJ1-5,13,TGTGCCAGCTCACCCGAAAGAAATCAGCCCCAGCATTTT,CASSPERNQPQHF
-,TRBD1,TRBV24-1,TRBJ2-5,17,TGTGCCACCAGTGATGAGGGGAACAGGGGTGCCCAAGAGACCCAGTACTTC,CATSDEGNRGAQETQYF
-,-,TRBV28,TRBJ1-1,16,TGTGCCAGCAGTTTCTCGGCAGGATCTATGAACACTGAAGCTTTCTTT,CASSFSAGSMNTEAFF
-,-,TRBV7-3,TRBJ2-7,13,TGTGCCAGCAGCCTAGATCGGACAGCCGAGCAGTACTTC,CASSLDRTAEQYF
-,-,TRBV14,TRBJ2-7,13,TGTGCCAGCAGCCAAGTGATCGAAGGAAAGCAGTACTTC,CASSQVIEGKQYF
once,-,TRBV30,TRBJ1-6,13,TGTGCCTGGAGATGGGGGCCTAATTCACCCCTCCACTTT,CAWRWGPNSPLHF
-,-,TRBV19,TRBJ2-1,13,TGTGCCAGTGCCGGAGGAGGGTTCAATGAGCAGTTCTTC,CASAGGGFNEQFF
-,TRBD1,TRBV7-8,TRBJ2-6,18,TGTGCCAGCAGCAGACAGGGGGCAATGGGCTCTGGGGCCAACGTCCTGACTTTC,CASSRQGAMGSGANVLTF
-,TRBD1,TRBV7-2,TRBJ1-1,14,TGTGCCAGCAGCTTAGTCAGGGGGCGGACTGAAGCTTTCTTT,CASSLVRGRTEAFF
-,TRBD1,TRBV27,TRBJ2-2,15,TGTGCCAGCAGAGGACAGGGCCGGAACACCGGGGAGCTGTTTTTT,CASRGQGRNTGELFF
-,-,TRBV10-1,TRBJ2-2,13,TGCGCCAGCAGTGATCCTGGCACCGGGGAGCTGTTTTTT,CASSDPGTGELFF
-,TRBD1,TRBV5-1,TRBJ2-5,16,TGCGCCAGCAGCAACCTCCGGGACAGGGTAGGGGAGACCCAGTACTTC,CASSNLRDRVGETQYF
-,-,TRBV13,TRBJ2-7,14,TGTGCCAGCAGCCCCCCCGCCCCTTCCTACGAGCAGTACTTC,CASSPPAPSYEQYF
-,-,TRBV4-1,TRBJ1-1,16,TGCGCCAGCAGCCAAGATTTGGCAGGGATTAACACTGAAGCTTTCTTT,CASSQDLAGINTEAFF
once,-,TRBV11-2,TRBJ2-3,15,TGTGCCAGCAGCTTATCGGGCAGAGACACAGATACGCAGTATTTT,CASSLSGRDTDTQYF
-,-,TRBV3-1/TRBV3-2,TRBJ1-2,17,TGTGCCAGCAGCCAAGGGGCCAACTCATACAGGGTATCTGGCTACACCTTC,CASSQGANSYRVSGYTF
-,TRBD2,TRBV5-4,TRBJ2-3,20,TGTGCCAGCAGCTATAGCCCGGGACTAGCGGGGACTCGGGGCACAGATACGCAGTATTTT,CASSYSPGLAGTRGTDTQYF
-,-,TRBV30,TRBJ2-1,15,TGTGCCTGGAGTCTTGGCACTTCCCTTCGGGATGAGCAGTTCTTC,CAWSLGTSLRDEQFF
-,-,TRBV30,TRBJ2-3,16,TGTGCCTGGAGTCCATGGGCGGGTCCTAGCACAGATACGCAGTATTTT,CAWSPWAGPSTDTQYF
-,-,TRBV15,TRBJ2-1,13,TGTGCCACCAGCAGAGCCCTCGGAGGTGAGCAGTTCTTC,CATSRALGGEQFF
-,TRBD1,TRBV18,TRBJ1-1,14,TGTGCCAGCTCACCACCGGGACAGGGATTTAAAGCTTTCTTT,CASSPPGQGFKAFF
-,-,TRBV19,TRBJ1-2,14,TGTGCCAGTAGTATAGAGGGGGCCCACTATGGCTACACCTTC,CASSIEGAHYGYTF
-,TRBD1,TRBV4-1,TRBJ1-2,17,TGCGCCAGCAGCCAAGCTAGAACGACAGGGGGCATCTATGGCTACACCTTC,CASSQARTTGGIYGYTF
-,TRBD2,TRBV9,TRBJ2-5,15,TGTGCCAGCAGCCTAGGACTAGCGGGGAAAGAGACCCAGTACTTC,CASSLGLAGKETQYF
-,TRBD1,TRBV18,TRBJ2-7,14,TGTGCCAGCTCACCATCGGAACAGGGGTACGAGCAGTACTTC,CASSPSEQGYEQYF
-,TRBD2,TRBV19,TRBJ2-7,13,TGTGCCAGTAGTGAGGGAGGGAGCCACGAGCAGTACTTC,CASSEGGSHEQYF
-,-,TRBV5-5,TRBJ2-3,14,TGTGCCAGCAGCTTGTCTGGGGTCACAGATACGCAGTATTTT,CASSLSGVTDTQYF
once,-,TRBV28,TRBJ1-4,15,TGTGCCAGCAGCCTGACCGGGACACTCGCTGAAAAACTGTTTTTT,CASSLTGTLAEKLFF
-,TRBD1,TRBV7-2,TRBJ1-6,15,TGTGCCAGCAGCACCCGGACAGGACGCGATTCACCCCTCCACTTT,CASSTRTGRDSPLHF
-,-,TRBV30,TRBJ1-2,12,TGTGCCTGGAGACTCGGACGGTATGGCTACACCTTC,CAWRLGRYGYTF
once,TRBD2,TRBV4-1,TRBJ2-7,14,TGCGCCAGCAGCCAAGAAGCGGGGGGGTACGAGCAGTACTTC,CASSQEAGGYEQYF
once,-,TRBV14,TRBJ1-6,14,TGTGCCAGCAGCCAATTACCCGGGAATTCACCCCTCCACTTT,CASSQLPGNSPLHF
-,TRBD2,TRBV30,TRBJ2-3,14,TGTGCCTGCGGGGGAGCGGGAGGGGCAGATACGCAGTATTTT,CACGGAGGADTQYF
-,TRBD2,TRBV11-2,TRBJ2-1,18,TGTGCCAGCAGCCGATTCCCACTAGCGGGAGCCTCCTACAATGAGCAGTTCTTC,CASSRFPLAGASYNEQFF
once,TRBD2,TRBV10-3,TRBJ2-3,15,TGTGCCATCAGTGAGTCGGGCGGGAGAAAAGATACGCAGTATTTT,CAISESGGRKDTQYF
-,-,TRBV19,TRBJ2-3,15,TGTGCCAGTAGTCCCTCGTTGCGGGGTACAGATACGCAGTATTTT,CASSPSLRGTDTQYF
-,-,TRBV19,TRBJ1-1,14,TGTGCCAGTAGTATATCGGGGGGGTCCACTGAAGCTTTCTTT,CASSISGGSTEAFF
-,-,TRBV19,TRBJ1-4,15,TGTGCCAGTAGTATGGGGGGCCTTACTAATGAAAAACTGTTTTTT,CASSMGGLTNEKLFF
-,TRBD2,TRBV9,TRBJ2-2,18,TGTGCCAGCAGCCCACCCGGCGGGGGGGGGCGTGGCCCCGGGGAGCTGTTTTTT,CASSPPGGGGRGPGELFF
-,TRBD1,TRBV29-1,TRBJ1-2,12,TGCAGCGTCGACCAGGGGGCGATCGGCTACACCTTC,CSVDQGAIGYTF
-,-,TRBV30,TRBJ1-6,15,TGTGCCTGGAGTGCCCACGTCTCCTATAATTCACCCCTCCACTTT,CAWSAHVSYNSPLHF
once,TRBD1,TRBV9,TRBJ2-7,14,TGTGCCAGCAGCGGACGACAGGGTAACTACGAGCAGTACTTC,CASSGRQGNYEQYF
-,TRBD2,TRBV29-1,TRBJ2-5,18,TGCAGCGTTGAAAATTATGGAGTCGGTCTAGCGGGAGTGGAGACCCAGTACTTC,CSVENYGVGLAGVETQYF
-,-,TRBV9,TRBJ2-6,15,TGTGCCAGCAGCGTAGGACTGGCGGGGGCCAACGTCCTGACTTTC,CASSVGLAGANVLTF
-,-,TRBV27,TRBJ2-5,13,TGTGCCAGCCATCCGGGCGTTGGAGAGACCCAGTACTTC,CASHPGVGETQYF
-,-,TRBV28,TRBJ1-5,13,TGTGCCAGCAGTGCCAGGATTGATCAGCCCCAGCATTTT,CASSARIDQPQHF
-,TRBD2,TRBV19,TRBJ2-7,17,TGTGCCAGTAGTATAGTGGGTGGACTAGCGGGACGGTACGAGCAGTACTTC,CASSIVGGLAGRYEQYF
-,-,TRBV24-1,TRBJ2-3,13,TGTGCCACCAGTGATTTCTCCACAGATACGCAGTATTTT,CATSDFSTDTQYF
-,TRBD2,TRBV7-8,TRBJ2-5,17,TGTGCCAGCAGCTTAGTCACGGGGGGGACACCTCAAGAGACCCAGTACTTC,CASSLVTGGTPQETQYF
-,TRBD1,TRBV6-5,TRBJ2-3,14,TGTGCCAGCAGCGACAGGGATCGGACAGATACGCAGTATTTT,CASSDRDRTDTQYF
-,-,TRBV2,TRBJ2-5,17,TGTGCCAGCAGTGCCCTCTCCTTCGGACGGTTCCAAGAGACCCAGTACTTC,CASSALSFGRFQETQYF
-,-,TRBV11-2,TRBJ1-2,15,TGTGCCAGCAGCTTAGATCCGGGCCAGGGGTACGGCTACACCTTC,CASSLDPGQGYGYTF
-,-,TRBV4-1,TRBJ2-5,17,TGCGCCAGCAGCCACCACACTCTGAGGGAGGGGGGCAAGACCCAGTACTTC,CASSHHTLREGGKTQYF